The present TCR beta chain was sequenced within a study of patients and donors after allogeneic stem cell transplantation. Germline assignment: CDR1 MNHNS and CDR2 SASEGT. This CDR3 has 14 amino acids. Trimming cost V 6 bases and J 8 bases, with 17 bases left between them. TCRdb re-called the RT-PCR reads through MiXCR, storing one row per CDR3 protein. The top ten hold around 6% of the sample, which has about a million distinct CDR3 sequences, about 20% seen once. V usage is TRBV6-1 and J usage is TRBJ2-1, with a possible D match to TRBD2 (6 bases). The material sequenced was blood, either unsorted or a sorted T cell fraction (not recorded which). The clonotype originates from a human donor who was either an allogeneic HSCT recipient or a stem cell or donor lymphocyte infusion donor (not recorded which). It is not recorded whose cells these are; they may come from a transplant donor. The CDR3 DNA reads TGTGCCAGCAGCTGGGAGGATGGGGTCGATGAGCAGTTCTTC. It yields the protein CASSWEDGVDEQFF.